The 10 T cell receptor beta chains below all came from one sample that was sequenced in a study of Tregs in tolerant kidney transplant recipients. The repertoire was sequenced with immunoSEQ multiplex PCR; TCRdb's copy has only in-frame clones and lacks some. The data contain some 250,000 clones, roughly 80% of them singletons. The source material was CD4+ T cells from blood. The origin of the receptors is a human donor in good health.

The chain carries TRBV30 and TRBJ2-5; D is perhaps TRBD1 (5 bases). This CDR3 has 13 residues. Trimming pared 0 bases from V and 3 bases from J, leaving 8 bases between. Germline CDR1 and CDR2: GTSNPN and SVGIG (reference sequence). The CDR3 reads CAWSVDSKETQYF. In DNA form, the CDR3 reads TGTGCCTGGAGTGTAGACAGTAAAGAGACCCAGTACTTC. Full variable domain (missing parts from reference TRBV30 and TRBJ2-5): SQTIHQWPATLVQPVGSPLSLECTVEGTSNPNLYWYRQAAGRGLQLLFYSVGIGQISSEVPQNLSASRPQDRQFILSSKKLLLSDSGFYLCAWSVDSKETQYFGPGTRLLVL.

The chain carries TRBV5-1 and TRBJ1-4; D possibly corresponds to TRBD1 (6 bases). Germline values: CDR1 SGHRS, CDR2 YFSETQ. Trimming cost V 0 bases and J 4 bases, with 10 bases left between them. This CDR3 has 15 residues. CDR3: CASSLDRVGNEKLFF. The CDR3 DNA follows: TGCGCCAGCAGCTTGGACAGGGTTGGTAATGAAAAACTGTTTTTT.

The CDR3 DNA reads TGTGCCAGCAGCCTACAGGGCTACGAGCAGTACTTC. Protein: CASSLQGYEQYF. This sequence joins TRBV7-9 and TRBJ2-7; D might be TRBD1 (6 bases). The CDR3 has 12 residues. Between the trimmed V and J ends, which lost 5 bases and 3 bases, there was a span of 8 bases. Per the germline V gene, CDR1 is SEHNR and CDR2 is FQNEAQ (reference sequence).

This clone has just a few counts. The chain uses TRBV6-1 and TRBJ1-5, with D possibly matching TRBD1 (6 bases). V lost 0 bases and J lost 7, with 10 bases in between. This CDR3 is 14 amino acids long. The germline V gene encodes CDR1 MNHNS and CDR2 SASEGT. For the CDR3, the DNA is TGTGCCAGCAGTGAAGCCACAGGGAGACAGCCCCAGCATTTT. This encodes CASSEATGRQPQHF.

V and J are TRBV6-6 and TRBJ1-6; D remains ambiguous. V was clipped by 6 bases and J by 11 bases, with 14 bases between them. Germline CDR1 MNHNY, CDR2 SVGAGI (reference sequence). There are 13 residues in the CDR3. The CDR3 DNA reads TGTGCCAGCAGAGAGAGGGTCTATACACCCCTCCACTTT. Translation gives CASRERVYTPLHF.

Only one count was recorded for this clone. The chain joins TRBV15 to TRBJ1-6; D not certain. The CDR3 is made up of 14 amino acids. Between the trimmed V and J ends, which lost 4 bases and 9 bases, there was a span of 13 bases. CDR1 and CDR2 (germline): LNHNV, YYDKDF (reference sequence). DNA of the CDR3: TGTGCCACCAGCATTTTATCGATAGCTTCACCCCTCCACTTT. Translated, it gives CATSILSIASPLHF.

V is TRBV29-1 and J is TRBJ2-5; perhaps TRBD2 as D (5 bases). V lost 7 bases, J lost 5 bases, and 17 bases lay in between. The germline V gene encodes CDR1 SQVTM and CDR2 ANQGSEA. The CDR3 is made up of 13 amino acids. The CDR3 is CSAGLGQEETQYF. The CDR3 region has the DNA TGCAGCGCCGGACTGGGCCAGGAGGAGACCCAGTACTTC.

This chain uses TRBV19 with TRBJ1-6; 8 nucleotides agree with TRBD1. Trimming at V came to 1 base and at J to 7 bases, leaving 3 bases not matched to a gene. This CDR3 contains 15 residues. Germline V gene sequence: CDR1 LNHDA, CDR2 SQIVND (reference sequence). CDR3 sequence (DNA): TGTGCCAGTAGTATAGTAGGGACAGGAAATTCACCCCTCCACTTT. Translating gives CASSIVGTGNSPLHF.

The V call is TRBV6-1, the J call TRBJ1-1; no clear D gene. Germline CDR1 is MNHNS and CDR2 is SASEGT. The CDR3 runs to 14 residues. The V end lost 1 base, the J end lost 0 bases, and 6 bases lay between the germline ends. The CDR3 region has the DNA TGTGCCAGCAGTGAAGGAGGTATGAACACTGAAGCTTTCTTT. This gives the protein CASSEGGMNTEAFF.

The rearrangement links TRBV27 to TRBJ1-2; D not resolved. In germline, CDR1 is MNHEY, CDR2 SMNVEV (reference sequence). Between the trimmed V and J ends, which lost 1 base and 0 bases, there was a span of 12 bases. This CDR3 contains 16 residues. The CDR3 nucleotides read TGTGCCAGCAGTTTATTCAGTGACATATCTAACTATGGCTACACCTTC. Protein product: CASSLFSDISNYGYTF.